The sequence of this T cell receptor beta chain was determined in a study of T and B cells in COVID-19 patients. Findings and caveats of the study: No sequencing was yet done of CD4+, regulatory or CD8+ subsets, or of SARS-CoV-2-responsive or tetramer+ sorted cells. Active COVID-19 showed highly clonal TRB repertoires; recovery showed diversity and richness above healthy donors.

BIOMED2 TRB-A/B primer pools were used in multiplex TRB PCR. In TCRdb, the multiplex PCR reads were re-called with MiXCR into one record per CDR3 protein. Of 6,500 to 8,000 distinct CDR3 sequences in the sample, 20% to 30% were seen once. This clonotype is deemed medium-sized. Its antigen remains unknown. This CDR3 comprises 14 residues. CDR1 is MNHEY, CDR2 SMNVEV, per germline (reference sequence). The ends lost 6 bases at V and 7 bases at J; junction bases unmatched: 6. Each TRB amplification used 250-500 ng of genomic DNA from blood. This chain links TRBV27 with TRBJ1-6; 7 nucleotides match TRBD1. This TCR was sampled from a human donor with active COVID-19. The sequencing input was blood. The CDR3, as DNA: TGTGCCAGCAGCCCTTCAGGGGGAAATTCACCCCTCCACTTT. Its protein product is CASSPSGGNSPLHF.